Shown below are 30 T cell receptor beta chains from a single sample sequenced in a study of T cells in Graves' hyperthyroidism and ophthalmopathy. Amplified regions were TCR beta CDR3 sequences from RNA transcripts. HTBI primers were used for first-round RT-PCR of the TCR CDR3. TCRdb analysed the multiplex PCR reads with MiXCR anew, one entry per CDR3 protein. This table has 690,000 or so distinct CDR3 sequences, roughly 20% appearing once. The sequenced material came from blood. These receptors originate from a woman aged 50 to 65 with Graves' hyperthyroidism that later progressed to Graves' ophthalmopathy.

This clonotype was found a few times. The chain has TRBV7-9 and TRBJ1-2; tentative D call: TRBD1 (5 bases). Germline V gene data show CDR1 as SEHNR and CDR2 as FQNEAQ (reference sequence). V lost 5 bases, J lost 4 bases, and 11 bases lay in between. CDR3 size: 13 residues. The CDR3: CASSHSQGYGYTF. CDR3 nucleotide sequence: TGTGCCAGCAGCCATTCCCAGGGCTATGGCTACACCTTC.

V is TRBV7-6 and J is TRBJ2-1; 7 bases agree with TRBD2. Germline-derived CDR1 and CDR2 are SGHVS and FNYEAQ. V trimming: 5 bases; J trimming: 5 bases; junction bases outside the gene matches: 18. The CDR3 is 18 amino acids. The CDR3 reads CASSPTYGGTYTNNEQFF. The CDR3 DNA reads as TGTGCCAGCAGCCCGACTTACGGGGGGACTTACACAAACAATGAGCAGTTCTTC.

Only a few counts were recorded for this clonotype. One end of the junction is discordant with germline, which a read error may explain. The chain combines TRBV20-1 with TRBJ1-5; D not resolved. This CDR3 comprises 14 residues. The germline gives CDR1 DFQATT, CDR2 SNEGSKA (reference sequence). CDR3 sequence (DNA): TGCAATGCTAGAGATTACAGAAGCAATCAGCCCCAGCATTTT. Amino acids: CNARDYRSNQPQHF.

This clonotype was observed many times. The chain uses TRBV2 and TRBJ2-1; D possibly corresponds to TRBD2 (7 bases). V was clipped by 7 bases and J by 8 bases, with 18 bases between them. CDR3 length: 14 amino acids. Per germline, CDR1 SNHLY and CDR2 FYNNEI. This CDR3 is CASNWGGAGYEQFF. The CDR3 DNA is TGTGCCAGCAACTGGGGGGGGGCGGGGTATGAGCAGTTCTTC.

This rearrangement joins TRBV11-2 to TRBJ1-2, with D maybe TRBD1 (5 bases). The V gene lost 4 bases and the J gene lost 1 base, with 10 bases spanning the gap. The CDR3 has 14 residues. Germline CDR1 SGHAT, CDR2 FQNNGV. The CDR3 sequence: CASSSTQDNYGYTF. In DNA form, the CDR3 reads TGTGCCAGCAGCTCAACACAGGATAACTATGGCTACACCTTC.

The chain links TRBV7-2 to TRBJ1-4; 12 nucleotides match TRBD1. Trimming removed 10 bases from V and 10 bases from J; junction bases left unmatched: 4. The germline gives CDR1 SGHTA, CDR2 FQGNSA. CDR3 length equals 12 residues. CDR3 sequence: CATGTGGGKLFF. DNA of the CDR3: TGTGCCACCGGGACAGGGGGCGGAAAACTGTTTTTT.

This clonotype was counted ten times or more. The V and J genes are TRBV11-2 and TRBJ2-7; D call uncertain. Germline CDR1 reads SGHAT; CDR2 reads FQNNGV. CDR3 length equals 13 residues. Trimming pared 7 bases from V and 7 bases from J, leaving 17 bases between. This CDR3 is CASTLHGPNEQYF. The CDR3 region has the DNA TGTGCCAGCACCCTCCACGGGCCAAATGAGCAGTACTTC.

This clonotype was seen more than once but under ten times. V gene TRBV3-1 combines with J gene TRBJ1-2, with D perhaps matching TRBD1 (5 bases). V gave up 7 bases and J gave up 3 bases, with 12 bases separating them. Germline CDR1 and CDR2: LGHDT and YNNKEL (reference sequence). The length of the CDR3 is 13 residues. This CDR3 is CASTAGDHYGYTF. Written as DNA, the CDR3 is TGTGCCAGCACCGCGGGGGATCACTATGGCTACACCTTC.

The rearrangement links TRBV19 to TRBJ2-2, with unresolved D. Trimming removed 2 bases from V and 2 bases from J, with 9 bases in between. CDR1 LNHDA and CDR2 SQIVND come from the germline V gene (reference sequence). This CDR3 has 15 residues. The CDR3 here is CASSISQANTGELFF. In DNA form, the CDR3 reads TGTGCCAGTAGTATAAGTCAGGCTAACACCGGGGAGCTGTTTTTT.

This clonotype was recorded at least ten times. V usage is TRBV2 and J usage is TRBJ1-1; 8 bases line up with TRBD1. From germline, CDR1 is SNHLY and CDR2 FYNNEI. The CDR3 spans 15 residues. With V trimmed by 7 bases and J by 5 bases, 12 bases remained unmatched. The CDR3 DNA follows: TGTGCCAGCAAAACCGGGACAGGCCTTGGGACTGAAGCTTTCTTT. Its protein is CASKTGTGLGTEAFF.

The V and J genes are TRBV6-9 and TRBJ2-3; the D gene is possibly TRBD1 (6 bases). Germline lookup yields CDR1 MNHGY and CDR2 SVAAGI. V was shortened by 3 bases and J by 3 bases, with 16 bases between the two germline ends. The CDR3 is made up of 16 amino acids. The CDR3 loop reads CASSYGAGARTDTQYF. For the CDR3, the DNA is TGTGCCAGCAGTTACGGGGCAGGGGCGAGGACAGATACGCAGTATTTT.

This clonotype was seen a handful of times. The chain is built from TRBV9 and TRBJ2-1, with D unresolved. There are 14 residues in the CDR3. V gave up 1 base and J gave up 8 bases, with 13 bases separating them. CDR1 and CDR2 from the germline V gene are SGDLS and YYNGEE. CDR3 coding DNA: TGTGCCAGCAGCGTAACGGACCCCTGGGATGAGCAGTTCTTC. Amino acid sequence: CASSVTDPWDEQFF.

This clonotype was found many times. This CDR3 reads CASSFNSGSRNEKLFF. CDR3 sequence (DNA): TGTGCCAGCAGCTTTAACAGCGGCTCCAGGAATGAAAAACTGTTTTTT. The chain links TRBV7-2 to TRBJ1-4; D ambiguous. CDR3 length: 16 residues. Germline V CDR1 and CDR2: SGHTA, FQGNSA. Trimming stripped 3 bases from V and 5 bases from J, with 16 bases between.

The rearrangement uses TRBV5-1 and TRBJ2-5; D gene uncertain. CDR3 size: 14 residues. Germline assignment: CDR1 SGHRS and CDR2 YFSETQ. V lost 10 bases and J lost 3, with 19 bases in between. This CDR3 reads CAPTSAARKETQYF. CDR3 nucleotide sequence: TGCGCCCCCACTTCGGCGGCACGGAAAGAGACCCAGTACTTC.

In its sample, this clonotype was seen many times. The chain recombines TRBV5-1 with TRBJ2-3; D possibly corresponds to TRBD1 (6 bases). The CDR3 has 13 amino acids. Between the trimmed V and J ends, which lost 6 bases and 4 bases, there was a span of 12 bases. Germline lookup yields CDR1 SGHRS and CDR2 YFSETQ. The CDR3 coding sequence is TGCGCCAGCACCAACACAGGGTCAGATACGCAGTATTTT. Its protein product is CASTNTGSDTQYF.

This chain uses TRBV6-5 with TRBJ1-5; unclear D gene. The V and J ends lost 0 bases and 1 base respectively, with 13 bases between them. Germline V gene lookup returns CDR1 MNHEY and CDR2 SVGAGI. The CDR3 length is 17 residues. The CDR3 is CASSYSTGDGSNQPQHF. The CDR3 DNA follows: TGTGCCAGCAGTTACTCGACTGGGGATGGGAGCAATCAGCCCCAGCATTTT.

The chain employs TRBV6-2 or TRBV6-3 and TRBJ1-5, with D hard to call. Deletions cut 0 bases from V and 4 bases from J, with 10 bases between. This CDR3 is 15 amino acids long. From germline, CDR1 is MNHEY and CDR2 SVGEGT. CDR3 in DNA: TGTGCCAGCAGTTACTCAGGCGGGAAAAATCAGCCCCAGCATTTT. This encodes CASSYSGGKNQPQHF.

This clonotype has at least ten counts. Written as DNA, the CDR3 is TGTGCCAGCAGCCAAGATGTCAGGGAGACAGATACGCAGTATTTT. Amino acid sequence: CASSQDVRETDTQYF. This sequence joins TRBV3-1 and TRBJ2-3, with D possibly being TRBD1 or TRBD2 (5 bases each). The CDR3 loop spans 15 amino acids. The V gene lost 0 bases and the J gene lost 3 bases, with 10 bases spanning the gap. CDR1 is LGHDT and CDR2 is YNNKEL in the germline V gene (reference sequence).

The gene calls are TRBV6-5 and TRBJ1-3; D is ambiguous. CDR1 MNHEY and CDR2 SVGAGI come from the germline V gene. The CDR3 length is 15 residues. The V and J ends lost 0 bases and 8 bases respectively, with 14 bases between them. The CDR3 sequence is CASSYSFWSVDTIYF. CDR3 nucleotides: TGTGCCAGCAGTTACTCGTTCTGGTCAGTGGACACCATATATTTT.

In its sample, this clonotype was seen many times. The chain employs TRBV7-9 and TRBJ1-1; 8 bases are shared with TRBD1. The CDR3 spans 12 residues. V dropped 6 bases and J dropped 5; count of bases not matched to a gene: 2. Per germline, CDR1 SEHNR and CDR2 FQNEAQ (reference sequence). DNA of the CDR3: TGTGCCAGCAGGGGGGACAGGACTGAAGCTTTCTTT. Its translation: CASRGDRTEAFF.

This clonotype was observed at least ten times. The V call is TRBV2, the J call TRBJ2-5; D uncertain. V dropped 8 bases and J dropped 5 bases, with 9 bases sitting between them. Per the germline V gene, CDR1 is SNHLY and CDR2 is FYNNEI. CDR3 size: 11 residues. In DNA, the CDR3 is TGTGCCAGCGGGGTGGAGGAGACCCAGTACTTC. Amino acids: CASGVEETQYF.

CDR3 sequence (DNA): TGTGCCAGCAGCTTGGCCAGGGGCCAGTACAACACCGGGGAGCTGTTTTTT. It yields the protein CASSLARGQYNTGELFF. The chain recombines TRBV7-8 with TRBJ2-2; weak D call: TRBD1 (6 bases). From germline, CDR1 is SGHVS and CDR2 FQNEAQ. The V gene lost 3 bases and the J gene lost 2 bases, with 16 bases spanning the gap. The CDR3 runs 17 residues. Complete variable domain (other parts from reference TRBV7-8 and TRBJ2-2): GAGVSQSPRYKVAKRGQDVALRCDPISGHVSLFWYQQALGQGPEFLTYFQNEAQLDKSGLPSDRFFAERPEGSVSTLKIQRTQQEDSAVYLCASSLARGQYNTGELFFGEGSRLTVL.

In regard to this clonotype: One junction end does not reproduce the germline sequence, and a read error may be involved. The chain couples TRBV6-2 or TRBV6-3 to TRBJ2-2; D gene uncertain. The V gene's germline CDR1 is MNHEY and CDR2 SVGEGT. CDR3 size: 16 residues. CDR3 DNA sequence: TGTGCCAGCAGTCCCGCTCTAATAACGAACACCGAGGAGCTGTTTTTT. Protein product: CASSPALITNTEELFF.

This clonotype was seen a few times. J is TRBJ1-2 and V is TRBV10-3, with D unresolved. Germline CDR1 ENHRY, CDR2 SYGVKD. There are 11 residues in the CDR3. V lost 4 bases and J lost 6, with 6 bases in between. The CDR3 coding sequence is TGTGCCATCAGTGTCGGGGATGGCTACACCTTC. Protein: CAISVGDGYTF.

This clonotype was observed a few times. An end of the junction does not agree with germline; a read error may underlie this. The chain has TRBV6-9 and TRBJ1-1; D is unresolved. Germline V gene sequence: CDR1 MNHGY, CDR2 SVAAGI. The CDR3 length is 12 residues. CDR3 in amino acids: CAGSSPRTEAFF. The DNA of the CDR3 is TGTGCCGGCAGTTCTCCAAGGACTGAAGCTTTCTTT.

This clonotype came up many times. The rearrangement joins TRBV12-3 or TRBV12-4 to TRBJ1-6, with D hard to call. V lost 3 bases and J 9 bases, leaving 12 bases between the germline ends. There are 14 residues in the CDR3. The CDR3 DNA reads TGTGCCAGCAGTTTGCGGGGATTTGTTTCACCCCTCCACTTT. It yields the protein CASSLRGFVSPLHF.

This clonotype was recorded many times. The gene calls are TRBV7-3 and TRBJ2-1; TRBD2 matches at 8 bases. Germline values: CDR1 SGHTA, CDR2 FQGTGA. This CDR3 has 16 amino acids. With V trimmed by 6 bases and J by 2 bases, 9 bases remained unmatched. The CDR3 loop is CASSQVPGGPYNEQFF. The CDR3 DNA sequence: TGTGCCAGCAGTCAGGTTCCGGGGGGGCCCTACAATGAGCAGTTCTTC.

This clonotype came up many times. The DNA for the CDR3 is TGTGCCAGCTCACCAGCCAGGGGTGCCTACGAGCAGTACTTC. Translating gives CASSPARGAYEQYF. The gene calls are TRBV18 and TRBJ2-7, with TRBD1 as a possible D gene (6 bases). CDR1 is KGHSH and CDR2 is LQKENI in the germline V gene. V was shortened by 2 bases and J by 2 bases, with 10 bases between the two germline ends. The CDR3 is 14 residues long.

The chain employs TRBV6-1 and TRBJ1-4; D is unresolved. Trimming stripped 8 bases from V and 3 bases from J, with 10 bases between. This CDR3 contains 13 residues. Germline CDR1 MNHNS, CDR2 SASEGT. The CDR3 coding sequence is TGTGCCAGCCGAGTAACGGCTAATGAAAAACTGTTTTTT. This sequence encodes CASRVTANEKLFF.

This clonotype has more than one count but fewer than ten. The rearrangement links TRBV7-6 to TRBJ1-2; 7 positions agree with TRBD1. Germline CDR1 SGHVS, CDR2 FNYEAQ. Trimming cost V 1 base and J 2 bases; bases outside gene matches: 7. CDR3 size: 16 residues. The CDR3 nucleotides read TGTGCCAGCAGCTTAGAGGCAGGGGGGATCAACTATGGCTACACCTTC. It specifies CASSLEAGGINYGYTF.